A selection of T cell receptor beta chains follows, all from one sample in a study of PD-1 blockade in classical Hodgkin lymphoma. The table came from immunoSEQ multiplex PCR; TCRdb's copy has only in-frame clones and leaves some out. The sample comprises roughly 20,000 clones, around 79% of which are singletons, and 2% to 2.5% rests with the top ten. The source material was CD4+ T cells from blood, sampled before the fourth cycle of nivolumab. The receptors here all came from a human donor with classical Hodgkin lymphoma. Each CDR3 is given without its conserved first and last residue. Clone size is given for some rows only: seen once, a few or many times, or a class if the clone is expanded.

size	V	J	CDR3
-	TRBV11-3	TRBJ1-2	ASSLTTGPTPANYGYT
-	TRBV6-1	TRBJ2-1	ASSRDLSYNEQF
-	TRBV4-3	TRBJ2-1	ASSQDPVWVSAGFYNEQF
-	TRBV15	TRBJ2-3	ATSSGSGPPY
-	TRBV7-8	TRBJ2-2	ASSLGDRDSTGELF
few	TRBV19	TRBJ1-5	ASSEVRTNQPQH
-	TRBV15	TRBJ2-3	ATSRDRRGGKKDTQY
-	TRBV7-2	TRBJ2-5	ASSLMVSAQETQY
few	TRBV4-1	TRBJ1-5	ASSQDRRSNQPQH
-	TRBV5-4	TRBJ1-2	ASSRGTNYGYT
-	TRBV6-6	TRBJ1-5	ASSYSKSIPQH
-	TRBV9	TRBJ2-7	ASSPRQGPDEQY
-	TRBV13	TRBJ2-7	ASSPRTSGSSYEQY
few	TRBV28	TRBJ1-6	ASSLGDNSPLH
-	TRBV30	TRBJ1-1	AWSRVGGWNTEAF
-	TRBV30	TRBJ2-1	AWRRQGASNEQF
-	TRBV19	TRBJ1-1	ASSNWGNTEAF
-	TRBV27	TRBJ1-4	ASSFPTGHNEKLF
-	TRBV15	TRBJ2-7	ATSRDTGSYEQY
-	TRBV30	TRBJ1-1	AWGAGFTEAF
-	TRBV28	TRBJ1-5	ASGISGIDQPQH
-	TRBV6-6	TRBJ2-2	ATRGDRTTGELF
-	TRBV5-4	TRBJ2-7	ASSLAGHYEQY
few	TRBV18	TRBJ2-7	ASSSGQVGSYEQY
once	TRBV7-2	TRBJ2-1	ASSLGGVDNEQF
-	TRBV5-1	TRBJ2-2	ASSLVAGGPWSLTGELF
-	TRBV7-2	TRBJ2-7	ASSSGRGEQY
-	TRBV6-5	TRBJ2-7	ASSYSWRESYEQY
-	TRBV6-6	TRBJ1-2	ASSLATGGYLYT
-	TRBV5-4	TRBJ1-2	ASSLDRGAYGYT
few	TRBV9	TRBJ1-2	ASSAEEGAGYT
-	TRBV5-1	TRBJ2-7	ASSWGTSDSYEQY
few	TRBV7-8	TRBJ1-6	ASSGTGRDSPLH
-	TRBV5-4	TRBJ2-5	ASSTTGRVETQY
-	TRBV11-2	TRBJ2-7	ASSPTVGGRPYEQY
once	TRBV10-3	TRBJ1-4	AIREEGGGEKLF
-	TRBV9	TRBJ2-7	ASSVAPLSYEQY
-	TRBV7-9	TRBJ2-5	ASSSLAWDPQETQY
-	TRBV7-6	TRBJ2-3	ASSLAAGMGTDTQY
-	TRBV19	TRBJ1-6	ASTGQERSPLH
-	TRBV7-8	TRBJ1-5	ASSSRQGAQPQH
-	TRBV11-3	TRBJ2-7	ASSLEAGPVHEQY
-	TRBV29-1	TRBJ1-1	SVAGSTEAF